This T cell receptor beta chain was recovered during a study of neurological immune-mediated disorders. Study results and limitations: Multiple sclerosis, the disease with the least TCR clonal expansion, fell below healthy controls, whereas HTLV-1-associated myelopathy showed the most. No CDR3 amino acid sequences recurred among expanded clones across subjects, suggesting private repertoires in all groups.

Germline loops: CDR1 DFQATT, CDR2 SNEGSKA (reference sequence). Deletions cut 3 bases from V and 7 bases from J, with 10 bases between. The CDR3 loop spans 11 amino acids. The cDNA came from 5'RACE with 10-nucleotide random UMIs. One entry per CDR3 protein results from TCRdb running MiXCR on the 5' RACE reads. The data contain about 76,000 distinct CDR3 sequences, 17% of them singletons. This clonotype came up many times. The antigen remains undetermined. The sequence was obtained from a woman in her thirties or forties in good health. V is TRBV20-1 and J is TRBJ2-7, with D unresolved. The source material was PBMCs. CDR3 sequence (DNA): TGCAGTGCTAGTACGGGTGGAGAGCAGTACTTC. Amino acid sequence: CSASTGGEQYF.